The entry below describes one T cell receptor beta chain. Its antigen specificity is not known. No clone much larger than this one lies a single base away; base qualities are absent. The data originate from a study of cytomegalovirus exposure and HLA in healthy donors (dated 2017 in TCRdb). For context, the study as a whole: An earlier analysis of approximately 640 of the donors reported about 250 Gb of sequence data and 117 million unique TCR beta sequences from approximately 180 million T cells. The study profiled the T cell repertoires of about 720 subjects by immunosequencing and related them to cytomegalovirus serostatus. To decide whether each TCR beta V gene segment behaved as functional or pseudogenic, an earlier analysis of 587 of the donors relied on high-throughput TCR beta sequencing. In addition to the first cohort of 650 to 800 subjects, a separate validation cohort of 100 to 150 different subjects was used. The study combined high-throughput TCR immunosequencing, statistical association of individual TCRs with disease status, and machine learning to predict cytomegalovirus infection status. Both class I and class II loci were covered by HLA typing, at four-digit resolution. Donor age, sex, ethnicity and CMV serostatus were compiled alongside the repertoire data. The later analysis used no new phenotypic data to find candidate immune exposures, relying instead on TCR beta sequences and their occurrence across donors. Across around 400 genotyped donors of the cohort, an average of about 240,000 unique TCR beta nucleotide sequences per donor were sequenced, and about a sixth of those sequences were non-productive. Typing coverage varied by locus: about 629-630 donors for A, B, C, DRB1 and DQB1; about 520 for DQA1; some 610 for DPA1; some 470 for DPB1. Four to six DR-DQ haplotypes were handled as single units for association and clustering because linkage in the cohort was strong. The study aimed to test whether cataloging public T cell receptors could reveal signatures of past pathogen exposure. In a later genetic analysis, genome-wide SNP genotypes for about 55% of the roughly 700 donors were used, and that subset was treated as a discovery cohort. Around 320 gigabases of sequencing data and 78 million or so unique TCR sequences were included in an early release covering about 700 HLA-typed donors. The genetic ancestry cluster associated with self-reported Caucasian donors included 65% to 90% of the approximately 410 genotyped donors. In a later analysis, previously published TCR beta repertoires from 600 to 850 donors were re-analyzed and high-resolution HLA genotyping was added so that TCR occurrence patterns could be studied. Every repertoire in the discovery cohort had been generated on one and the same sequencing platform. The full study reports these points: Only TCR beta chains were sequenced in this cohort, and the absence of alpha or paired-chain data limited detectable features. Because counts were too low, some 17 rarely observed V segments, including chromosome 9 orphons, were excluded from the earlier analysis of 500 to 700 of the donors. The authors suggested that the approach could potentially be generalized to other disease states and immunological phenotypes. The 87-base-pair reads could not distinguish some IMGT-functional V segments, including TRBV6-2 and TRBV6-3, so those segments were excluded. A further reported finding was that TCR beta sequences accurately predicted the HLA-A and HLA-B alleles for most subjects in the first cohort. In the study, around 150 TCR beta chains were listed as associated with cytomegalovirus. Compared with the 666-donor mean, donors in an Asian-associated ancestry cluster had fewer N-insertions in productive TCRs, according to a later genetic analysis. In vitro tests confirmed that a few of the cytomegalovirus-associated TCR beta chains recognize cytomegalovirus antigens. Strong co-occurrence of HLA alleles, especially DR and DQ, made assigning TCR associations to individual alleles difficult. Because HLA typing was missing for some donors at each locus, association tests included only the typed subset. CMV serostatus was the only immune exposure information available for the cohort. A later analysis reported that several top co-occurrence clusters appeared linked to parvovirus B19, influenza, CMV and Epstein-Barr virus. Cytomegalovirus status was reported to be diagnosed by the classifier with high specificity and sensitivity in both the original and validation cohorts. Correlated functional status among segregating V segments might be attributable to linkage disequilibrium, but an unknown experimental factor could not be ruled out. Sequencing depth was assumed to be roughly uniform across donors in the presence/absence analyses, though that assumption may not hold. Broadly in line with IMGT annotations, most TCR beta V segments showed up in productive rearrangements about 87% or about 30% of the time in an earlier analysis of roughly 590 of the donors. Most TCR sequences were seen in very few donors, while some public TCRs were found in many individuals. A later analysis found that HLA-associated TCR beta chains were more clonally expanded and had lower generation probabilities than equally common non-associated chains. The sequencing pipeline was judged likely to have produced a cluster of highly shared sequence variants as a technical artifact. V-gene and J-gene trimming of TCR beta chains was associated with a missense DCLRE1C variant in a later genetic analysis, and the association was replicated in an independent cohort. In a later analysis, TCR association rates were found to vary across HLA loci, with the most associated TCRs seen for DRB1 alleles and the fewest for HLA-C alleles. According to a later analysis, most CMV-associated TCR beta chains appeared to be HLA-restricted, and the HLA associations seemed to be driven largely by CMV exposure. At a false discovery rate of 0.05, a later analysis linked about 17,000 TCR beta sequences to specific HLA alleles.

The library came from the immunoSEQ multiplex PCR assay. For the multiplex PCR, a mixture combining 60 forward primers for TCR Vbeta segments and 13 reverse primers for TCR Jbeta segments was used. A multiplex PCR assay on genomic DNA amplified the CDR3 region of rearranged TCR beta genes. The Illumina HiSeq System was used to sequence the amplified TCR beta libraries as 87-base-pair reads. For the original study's pipeline: A later analysis counted about 76 million unique TCR beta chains across the 550 to 750 repertoires, and 9 million to 14 million of these chains were shared by at least two donors. A nearest-neighbor algorithm error-corrected the raw reads and collapsed the reads into unique sequences, merging closely related sequences to remove PCR and sequencing errors. CDR3 sequences were aligned to IMGT reference sequences to assign V, D and J gene segments. For a sequence to be retained, a match of at least six nucleotides was required to both a V gene segment and a J gene segment. Rearrangements were called productive when the CDR3 lacked stop codons and stayed in frame with V and J; all others were non-productive. Following IMGT convention, CDR3 was defined as the stretch from the second conserved V-encoded cysteine up to the conserved J-encoded phenylalanine. The earlier analysis of 587 of the donors excluded sequences that lacked an unambiguous match to a single V gene segment. An earlier analysis of 500 to 600 of the donors classified V segments as functional when productive rearrangements were above 56.7% and as segregating when the standard deviation between donors was above 5%. A statistical classification framework was built to diagnose cytomegalovirus status from the catalog of TCR beta chain sequences. A later analysis assigned V and J genes by comparing TCR nucleotide sequences with IMGT/GENE-DB human TR gene sequences. A later analysis assigned CDR3 sequences and most-parsimonious VDJ recombination scenarios with the TCRdist pipeline. A later analysis defined each TCR beta chain by its CDR3 amino acid sequence plus V-gene family, and excluded reads lacking a unique V-gene family. In a later analysis, fewer than 650 highly shared, low-generation-probability nucleotide sequences were removed to address suspected cross-contamination and a sequencing artifact. In a later analysis, a clonal expansion index for each public chain was calculated from normalized within-repertoire ranks of inferred template counts. A later analysis computed generation probabilities with a VDJ recombination model fitted to out-of-frame rearrangements, and checked the results against IGoR. In a later analysis, hypergeometric tests were used to score TCR-TCR, TCR-HLA and TCR-CMV co-occurrence, with a repertoire-size bias correction applied to TCR pairs. False discovery rates were estimated in a later analysis by permuting HLA or CMV assignments 20 times. In a later analysis, co-occurring TCRs were grouped using DBSCAN, with TCRdist sequence similarity added in when clustering inside HLA-allele-positive subsets. Co-occurrence clustering excluded repertoires with fewer than 30,000 or more than 120,000 public chains, plus five with anomalous nucleotide sharing. TCRdb mirrors the immuneACCESS table, restricted to in-frame sequences. Some clones are absent from its copies; in checked studies, under half trace to an unresolved V gene, and the reason for the others is unknown. Clone size and V and J calls were adopted from that table, with D and trimming inferred from the DNA. Present in this sample are tens of thousands of clones, around 80% of which were seen just once. Of the sample, around a quarter is held by the ten largest clones.

V trim: 3 bases; J trim: 4 bases; unmatched bases: 10. From cysteine to phenylalanine, the CDR3 is 17 amino acids long. The retained sequence is limited to the CDR3, 51 bases, with the frame set at the first base. The germline V gene provides CDR1 MDHEN and CDR2 SYDVKM. The cohort consisted of some 670 healthy bone marrow donors. At the time of sampling, all cohort members were nominally healthy, though unrecorded immune exposures were likely present. The donor tested CMV seropositive and was one of the 289 seropositive cohort members. Each donor provided a peripheral blood sample, and peripheral blood mononuclear cells were used for TCR beta sequencing. Genomic DNA extraction from the blood cell samples was performed with the Qiagen DNeasy Blood Extraction Kit.

Source material: PBMCs. The chain uses TRBV28 and TRBJ1-4; 8 nucleotides in the junction match TRBD1. The clonotype originates from a woman aged 40 to 50 in good health and CMV-seropositive. The CDR3 amino acid sequence is: CASSFIKGQEHNEKLFF. Here is the DNA: TGTGCCAGCAGTTTCATCAAGGGACAGGAACATAATGAAAAACTGTTTTTT.